These 2 T cell receptor beta chains came from one sample sequenced in a study of response to subunit inactivated influenza vaccine. In TCRdb, the RT-PCR reads were re-called with MiXCR into one record per CDR3 protein. This table has about 500,000 distinct CDR3 sequences, roughly 7.6% appearing once. The source was PBMCs from blood, collected approximately 25 months after vaccination. All receptors come from a man aged 45 to 75 who received an inactivated influenza vaccine.

This clonotype was seen repeatedly, ten times or more. V is TRBV10-3 and J is TRBJ2-7, with TRBD2 identical over 8 bases. Germline values: CDR1 ENHRY, CDR2 SYGVKD. This CDR3 region has 15 residues. The junction had 13 bases not matched to a gene; V was cut back by 10 bases and J by 2 bases. The CDR3 coding sequence is TGTGCCACCACCGGAACGAGCGGGAGAGCCTACGAGCAGTACTTC. Translated: CATTGTSGRAYEQYF.

The chain joins TRBV18 to TRBJ2-3; a possible D gene is TRBD2 (6 bases). CDR3 size: 14 residues. CDR1 is KGHSH and CDR2 is LQKENI in the germline V gene. V shed 3 bases and J shed 9 bases, with 16 bases lying between them. CDR3 protein: CASSPESGDGTQYF. CDR3 sequence (DNA): TGTGCCAGCTCACCGGAATCGGGAGACGGGACGCAGTATTTT.